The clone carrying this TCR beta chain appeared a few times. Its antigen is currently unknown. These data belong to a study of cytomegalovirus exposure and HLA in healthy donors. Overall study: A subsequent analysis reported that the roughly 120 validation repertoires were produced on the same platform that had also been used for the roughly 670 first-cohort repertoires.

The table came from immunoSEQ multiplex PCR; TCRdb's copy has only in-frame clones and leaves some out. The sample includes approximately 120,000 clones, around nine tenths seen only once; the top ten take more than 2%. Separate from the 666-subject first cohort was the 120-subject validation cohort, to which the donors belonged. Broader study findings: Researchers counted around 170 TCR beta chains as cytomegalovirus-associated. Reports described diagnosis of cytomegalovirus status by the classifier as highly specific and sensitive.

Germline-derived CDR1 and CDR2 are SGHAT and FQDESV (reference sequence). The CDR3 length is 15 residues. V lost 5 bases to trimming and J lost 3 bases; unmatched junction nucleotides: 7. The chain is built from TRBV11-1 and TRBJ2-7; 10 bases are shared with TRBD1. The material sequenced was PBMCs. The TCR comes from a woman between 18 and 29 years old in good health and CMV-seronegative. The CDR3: CASSPGQGDIYEQYF. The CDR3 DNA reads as TGTGCCAGCAGCCCCGGACAGGGGGACATCTACGAGCAGTACTTC.